This T cell receptor (beta chain) was observed in a study of brain T cells in children with intractable seizures. Study outcomes and limitations: Only CDR3 sequence similarity suggested viral specificity, without known HCMV serostatus.

Germline V gene data show CDR1 as SGHTA and CDR2 as FQGNSA. The CDR3 spans 15 residues. The V gene end was trimmed by 5 bases and the J gene end by 5 bases; junction bases not matched to a gene: 7. Clones were read by immunoSEQ multiplex PCR, and TCRdb kept only the in-frame ones, dropping some. The sample shows about 350,000 clones, 93% of them seen only once. In the case of this clone: The antigen is unknown. The same CDR3 also results from other DNA sequences found in this sample.

Time point specified: blood from clinic visit 5 months post-surgery; TSC patient then seizure free. The sequenced cases were selected for having the highest brain T cell transcript signatures. Patients received at least one anti-epileptic drug before surgery. The source is a boy in the first two years of life with tuberous sclerosis and intractable seizures. The chain uses TRBV7-2 and TRBJ2-7, with 12 bases aligning to TRBD2. The sequences come from peripheral blood, collected less than 6 months after surgery. The CDR3 loop reads CASSPSSGRAHEQYF. CDR3 sequence (DNA): TGTGCCAGCAGCCCTTCTAGCGGGAGGGCCCACGAGCAGTACTTC. Full variable domain (outside the CDR3, taken from reference TRBV7-2 and TRBJ2-7): GAGVSQSPSNKVTEKGKDVELRCDPISGHTALYWYRQSLGQGLEFLIYFQGNSAPDKSGLPSDRFSAERTGGSVSTLTIQRTQQEDSAVYLCASSPSSGRAHEQYFGPGTRLTVT.